This passage covers 25 T cell receptor beta chains from one sample sequenced in a study of low-dose radiotherapy and immunotherapy resistance in tumors. TRAV and TRBV primers primed cDNA for both TCRalpha and TCRbeta. TCRs were put through about 20 PCR cycles of amplification with Phusion. A constant-region primer and the V-primer adapter served as the primer pair. TCRdb independently ran MiXCR on the reads; one entry per CDR3 protein. The table has around 76,000 distinct CDR3 sequences, roughly 31% seen once. Stated time point: before trial treatment. This sample comprised PBMCs, obtained before treatment. Every receptor here comes from a female donor with ovarian cancer.

This clonotype was picked up many times. The chain has TRBV18 and TRBJ1-5, with 7 bases lining up with TRBD1. V dropped 3 bases and J dropped 6; count of bases not matched to a gene: 5. The CDR3 totals 14 residues. Per germline, CDR1 KGHSH and CDR2 LQKENI. The CDR3 here is CASSPTQGTQPQHF. Here the CDR3 DNA reads TGTGCCAGCTCACCGACACAGGGGACTCAGCCCCAGCATTTT.

In its sample, this clonotype was seen many times. The chain employs TRBV30 and TRBJ1-1; TRBD1 is a possible D gene (5 bases). Germline CDR1 and CDR2: GTSNPN and SVGIG (reference sequence). V was cut by 0 bases and J by 0 bases, with 11 bases left in between. The length of the CDR3 is 15 residues. The CDR3 DNA reads as TGTGCCTGGAGTGTACAGGCGGCTTTGAACACTGAAGCTTTCTTT. This translates into CAWSVQAALNTEAFF.

This clonotype was picked up many times. The chain uses TRBV11-3 and TRBJ2-5; weak D call: TRBD1 (5 bases). This CDR3 has 14 amino acids. Germline CDR1 SGHNT, CDR2 YENEEA. Trimming stripped 2 bases from V and 2 bases from J, with 9 bases between. The CDR3 bases are TGTGCCAGCAGCTTAAGGGGCAAGCAAGAGACCCAGTACTTC. Protein sequence: CASSLRGKQETQYF.

Ten or more counts support this clonotype. This sequence joins TRBV20-1 and TRBJ1-5; no firm D call. The ends were cut back, 4 bases at V and 5 bases at J, with 15 bases in the middle. CDR3 length equals 14 residues. Germline V lookup: CDR1 DFQATT, CDR2 SNEGSKA (reference sequence). CDR3 sequence: CSATPADWDQPQHF. The CDR3 DNA reads TGCAGTGCTACCCCAGCAGATTGGGATCAGCCCCAGCATTTT.

This clonotype was counted ten times or more. The chain couples TRBV6-2 or TRBV6-3 to TRBJ2-1; 9 nucleotides align to TRBD2. V gave up 5 bases and J gave up 2 bases; unmatched junction bases: 7. CDR1 and CDR2 from the germline V gene are MNHEY and SVGEGT. CDR3 size: 16 residues. The CDR3 DNA follows: TGTGCCAGCAGTGCGAGACTAGCGGAGACCTACAATGAGCAGTTCTTC. Amino acids: CASSARLAETYNEQFF.

This chain links TRBV20-1 with TRBJ2-1; D ambiguous. This CDR3 has 12 residues. V gave up 0 bases and J gave up 14 bases, with 14 bases separating them. The germline gives CDR1 DFQATT, CDR2 SNEGSKA (reference sequence). CDR3 sequence: CSARDLAQDEFF. DNA for the CDR3: TGCAGTGCTAGAGATCTCGCCCAGGATGAGTTCTTC.

Many counts were recorded for this clonotype. The rearrangement links TRBV9 to TRBJ2-7; a possible D gene is TRBD1 (5 bases). This CDR3 has 14 residues. Per germline, CDR1 SGDLS and CDR2 YYNGEE. The germline V and J ends were trimmed by 0 bases and 6 bases, with 13 bases remaining between them. Written as DNA, the CDR3 is TGTGCCAGCAGCGTAGGAACAGGCTACATCGAGCAGTACTTC. It specifies CASSVGTGYIEQYF.

This clonotype was observed many times. The rearrangement joins TRBV30 to TRBJ2-5; no definite D call. Between the trimmed V and J ends, which lost 0 bases and 1 base, there was a span of 6 bases. The germline CDR1 and CDR2 sequences are GTSNPN and SVGIG (reference sequence). This CDR3 spans 13 amino acids. DNA of the CDR3: TGTGCCTGGAGTGTAAACTTCCAAGAGACCCAGTACTTC. It codes for CAWSVNFQETQYF.

The J gene is TRBJ2-7, the V gene TRBV18; 11 nucleotides agree with TRBD1. The CDR3 runs 18 residues. V was clipped by 1 base and J by 0 bases; unmatched bases: 8. The germline V gene encodes CDR1 KGHSH and CDR2 LQKENI. The CDR3 reads CASSPLEFGTGGSYEQYF. CDR3 in DNA: TGTGCCAGCTCACCACTAGAATTTGGGACAGGGGGCTCCTACGAGCAGTACTTC.

Many counts were recorded for this clonotype. This rearrangement joins TRBV5-6 to TRBJ2-5, with 8 bases matching TRBD2. The V segment lost 0 bases and the J segment 1 base; nucleotides outside the gene matches: 5. This CDR3 has 16 amino acids. Germline V gives CDR1 SGHDT, CDR2 YYEEEE. The CDR3 sequence is CASSLETGGVQETQYF. CDR3 nucleotides: TGTGCCAGCAGCTTGGAAACGGGGGGGGTCCAAGAGACCCAGTACTTC.

This clonotype was found many times. The chain employs TRBV4-1 and TRBJ2-1; 15 bases line up with TRBD2. The V gene end was trimmed by 4 bases and the J gene end by 1 base; junction bases not matched to a gene: 5. Germline V gene sequence: CDR1 MGHRA, CDR2 YSYEKL. The CDR3 is 18 residues long. The CDR3 protein is CASSPGLAGGGSYNEQFF. The CDR3 DNA reads as TGCGCCAGCAGCCCGGGACTAGCGGGGGGCGGATCCTACAATGAGCAGTTCTTC.

This clonotype was seen repeatedly, ten times or more. The gene calls are TRBV7-9 and TRBJ2-2, with D tentatively TRBD2 (6 bases). This CDR3 region has 15 residues. CDR1 and CDR2 (germline): SEHNR, FQNEAQ (reference sequence). Trimming removed 1 base at V and 4 bases at J, with 10 bases between. Written as DNA, the CDR3 is TGTGCCAGCAGCTTAGGCGGGGCGAGCACCGGGGAGCTGTTTTTT. Translated, it gives CASSLGGASTGELFF.

The J gene is TRBJ2-5, the V gene TRBV2; 10 positions match TRBD1. Germline V gene lookup returns CDR1 SNHLY and CDR2 FYNNEI. The V and J ends lost 7 bases and 5 bases, in that order; junction bases with no gene match: 16. This CDR3 spans 17 amino acids. For the CDR3, the DNA is TGTGCCAGCAACCCGGGACAGGGGTTCTCGACTGGGGAGACCCAGTACTTC. Encoded protein: CASNPGQGFSTGETQYF.

The V gene is TRBV4-1, the J gene TRBJ2-7, with 7 bases aligning to TRBD1. CDR3 length: 13 amino acids. The V gene end was trimmed by 5 bases and the J gene end by 3 bases; junction bases not matched to a gene: 4. Germline assignment: CDR1 MGHRA and CDR2 YSYEKL. The CDR3 loop is CASSVRDSYEQYF. CDR3 nucleotide sequence: TGCGCCAGCAGCGTTCGGGACAGCTACGAGCAGTACTTC.

This clonotype was observed at least ten times. This chain links TRBV3-1 with TRBJ2-7, with TRBD1 matching over 7 bases. Germline V lookup: CDR1 LGHDT, CDR2 YNNKEL (reference sequence). The CDR3 runs 14 residues. V dropped 6 bases and J dropped 7; count of bases not matched to a gene: 12. DNA for the CDR3: TGTGCCAGCAGATTAGACGACAGGGATGGAGAGCAGTACTTC. Protein sequence: CASRLDDRDGEQYF.

The chain carries TRBV2 and TRBJ2-7; 8 bases line up with TRBD2. Germline values: CDR1 SNHLY, CDR2 FYNNEI. J lost 0 bases, V lost 11 bases, and 9 bases had no gene match. This CDR3 comprises 14 residues. The CDR3 region is CAGYAGTSSYEQYF. The CDR3 bases are TGTGCCGGTTACGCTGGGACTAGCTCCTACGAGCAGTACTTC.

This clonotype was recorded many times. The chain has TRBV12-3 or TRBV12-4 and TRBJ1-5; D gene ambiguous. The V end lost 3 bases, the J end lost 3 bases, and 9 bases lay between the germline ends. The CDR3 is 14 residues long. The CDR3 DNA sequence: TGTGCCAGCAGTTTGACGGCTCCCAATCAGCCCCAGCATTTT. Protein sequence: CASSLTAPNQPQHF.

This clonotype was recorded many times. This chain connects TRBV9 to TRBJ1-1, with D maybe TRBD1 (6 bases). The CDR3 runs 18 residues. V was shortened by 0 bases and J by 1 base, with 19 bases between the two germline ends. Germline V lookup: CDR1 SGDLS, CDR2 YYNGEE. Here the CDR3 reads CASSVEGGLTGPNTEAFF. CDR3 coding DNA: TGTGCCAGCAGCGTAGAAGGGGGGTTGACGGGACCGAACACTGAAGCTTTCTTT.

With regard to this clonotype: This probably arose from a read error, given a far larger clone one base away. V is TRBV5-3 and J is TRBJ2-5; 7 nucleotides line up with TRBD1. TRBV5-3 is annotated as an ORF whose role is uncertain. The ends lost 8 bases at V and 0 bases at J; junction bases unmatched: 13. The CDR3 covers 16 residues. The CDR3 coding sequence is TGTGCCAGCAGCCCCGAGACAGGGTTCGACCAAGAGACCCAGTACTTC. It encodes CASSPETGFDQETQYF.

This clonotype was found many times. The gene calls are TRBV7-9 and TRBJ1-4; 7 nucleotides align to TRBD1. Looked up from germline, CDR1 is SEHNR and CDR2 is FQNEAQ (reference sequence). The CDR3 contains 15 residues. With 5 bases clipped from V and 2 bases from J, the junction kept 5 bases outside the gene matches. This chain's CDR3 is CASSEDRVTNEKLFF. The CDR3 nucleotides are TGTGCCAGCAGCGAAGACAGGGTGACTAATGAAAAACTGTTTTTT.

This clonotype showed up many times. The rearrangement uses TRBV6-2 or TRBV6-3 and TRBJ2-5; 9 bases match TRBD2. V was clipped by 2 bases and J by 2 bases; unmatched bases: 21. CDR1 MNHEY and CDR2 SVGEGT come from the germline V gene. The CDR3 extends over 21 amino acids. The CDR3 here is CASSYDPQGFWASGAQETQYF. As DNA, the CDR3 is TGTGCCAGCAGTTACGATCCACAAGGGTTTTGGGCTAGCGGGGCTCAAGAGACCCAGTACTTC.

This clonotype appeared many times. This sequence joins TRBV30 and TRBJ1-1; possibly TRBD1 for D (5 bases). V lost 4 bases and J 5 bases, leaving 11 bases between the germline ends. CDR1 GTSNPN and CDR2 SVGIG come from the germline V gene (reference sequence). The CDR3 is 12 amino acids. CDR3 amino acids: CAWNNGGTEAFF. CDR3 DNA sequence: TGTGCCTGGAATAACGGGGGGACTGAAGCTTTCTTT.

This clonotype was counted at least ten times. V usage is TRBV7-2 and J usage is TRBJ2-2; D perhaps matches TRBD2 (6 bases). Trimming removed 1 base from V and 0 bases from J, with 9 bases in between. Germline loops: CDR1 SGHTA, CDR2 FQGNSA. This CDR3 comprises 16 residues. This CDR3 is CASSLGGTANTGELFF. The CDR3 DNA reads TGTGCCAGCAGCTTAGGCGGGACCGCGAACACCGGGGAGCTGTTTTTT.

In this sample, this clonotype turned up many times. The V and J genes are TRBV5-1 and TRBJ2-3; 7 bases agree with TRBD1. With 0 bases clipped from V and 1 base from J, the junction kept 8 bases outside the gene matches. Germline V gene data show CDR1 as SGHRS and CDR2 as YFSETQ. The CDR3 consists of 17 residues. CDR3 in amino acids: CASSLATGVEGTDTQYF. CDR3 DNA: TGCGCCAGCAGCTTGGCCACAGGGGTCGAAGGCACAGATACGCAGTATTTT.

This clonotype appeared many times. V gene TRBV30 combines with J gene TRBJ1-6; D is uncertain. Germline V CDR1 and CDR2: GTSNPN, SVGIG (reference sequence). There are 14 residues in the CDR3. Trimming stripped 3 bases from V and 11 bases from J, with 17 bases between. CDR3 region: CAWRDRGIGPPLHF. CDR3 DNA sequence: TGTGCCTGGAGAGACCGGGGAATCGGTCCACCCCTCCACTTT.